This T cell receptor (beta chain) derives from a study of control samples from healthy donors and cancer patients. Between the trimmed V and J ends, which lost 3 bases and 3 bases, there was a span of 4 bases. The germline V gene encodes CDR1 SGHTA and CDR2 FQGNSA. The CDR3 is made up of 12 amino acids. Profiled with immunoSEQ multiplex PCR; TCRdb holds only in-frame clones, not every one. The sample lists 130,000 or so clones, 90% to 95% occurring once. Sequenced material: blood. This chain uses TRBV7-2 with TRBJ2-3, with no clear D. This receptor was taken from a man aged 35 to 55 in good health. The CDR3 DNA reads TGTGCCAGCAGCTTCCAGACAGATACGCAGTATTTT. Its protein product is CASSFQTDTQYF.